This entry is about one T cell receptor beta chain. This clone was detected a few times. The antigen it recognizes is unknown. Qualities for individual bases were not recorded, and no much larger clone is one base off. These data are taken from a study of blood T cell repertoires in COVID-19 (dated by TCRdb to 2018 to 2021). Some background on the complete study: Samples covering the acute and convalescent phases of COVID-19 were provided by collaborators in the United States, Italy and Spain. The material from the prospective study consisted of cDNA or gDNA derived from T cells, B-cell-depleted T cells, or PBMCs. Deeply sampled blood TCRbeta repertoires from subjects exposed to, actively infected with, or recovered from COVID-19 were included in the dataset. The repertoires were made available in a free public database intended to serve as a resource for research on the immune response to SARS-CoV-2. The samples were drawn from the first 160 participants of the ongoing ImmuneRACE study and from 950 to 1,500 subjects provided by 6 global collaborators. The sample metadata nearly always contained a de-identified subject ID, COVID-19 status, age in years and sex. HLA class I and class II types, where available, came from metadata supplied by the sample provider rather than from assay-based typing. What the study reported, not specific to this receptor: How much clinical and demographic metadata was included differed by source and by participant, and the metadata was provided uncurated.

The immunoSEQ Assay, a bias-controlled multiplex PCR, was used to amplify TCRbeta CDR3 regions from genomic DNA. In the authors' own workflow: Nucleated cell counts per sample were estimated from amplification of reference gene primers within the assay. To quantify the absolute abundance of each unique TCRbeta CDR3 rearrangement, sequence reads were collapsed and filtered. Productive Simpson clonality was computed per sample as the square root of Simpson's diversity index over productive rearrangements. Not all clones reach the TCRdb copy of this immuneACCESS table, which keeps in-frame sequences only. Checked studies attribute under half of the gap to unresolved V genes and leave the rest unexplained. V, J and clone size reflect that table, while D and trimming were determined from the DNA. The table for this sample lists about 330,000 clones; about 90% of them were counted only once. Roughly 0.94% of the sample is taken by the ten largest.

Participants in the prospective study were enrolled through a virtual design, were aged roughly 18 to 100 years, and lived in approximately 25 United States geographic areas. In the prospective study, participants were assigned to cohorts based on the clinical history participants reported in a screening survey and a study questionnaire. Recovered participants in ImmuneRACE Cohort 3 were defined by two consecutive negative NP/OP PCR tests, clearance by a healthcare professional, or resolution of symptoms. In the prospective study, whole blood, serum and a nasopharyngeal or oropharyngeal swab were collected from each participant by mobile phlebotomists. Prospective study participants could optionally give additional blood draws and questionnaires over an approximately two-month period. Blood samples from the prospective study were shipped frozen or at room temperature prior to DNA extraction. The germline V gene sets CDR1 to SGHDT and CDR2 to YYEEEE. V ends up 1 base short and J 6 bases short, with an unmatched junction base count of 9. There are 15 amino acids in the CDR3, from cysteine to phenylalanine inclusive. The sequence is cut down to CDR3 DNA, 45 bases in frame from base 1.

The sequence is built from TRBV5-6 and TRBJ2-7, with 8 bases matching TRBD2. The TCR originated in a woman in her 30s who had recovered from COVID-19. Sequenced material: PBMCs or T cells enriched from blood (not recorded which). CDR3 loop: CASSLLAGNLPEQYF. The DNA sequence is TGTGCCAGCAGCTTGTTAGCGGGGAACCTCCCCGAGCAGTACTTC.